The entry below describes one T cell receptor (beta chain). The V gene end was trimmed by 4 bases and the J gene end by 3 bases; junction bases not matched to a gene: 6. Germline values: CDR1 SGHTS, CDR2 YDEGEE. The CDR3 is made up of 17 amino acids. The data belong to a study of T cells after yellow fever vaccination. The overall study: With SMART-Seq v4 Ultra Low Input, the fractions containing low cell numbers were prepared.

TCRdb itself ran the 5' RACE reads through MiXCR, one entry per CDR3 protein. This sample has 550,000 to 750,000 distinct CDR3 sequences; 13% occur once, and the top ten carry roughly 13%. This chain joins TRBV5-8 and TRBJ2-6, with 11 bases aligning to TRBD1. The sequence was collected from a man between 25 and 39 years old who received the YFV17D yellow fever vaccine. This material consisted of PBMCs, taken on the day of the yellow fever booster vaccination. The CDR3 sequence is CASSPGQGAFGANVLTF. Written as DNA, the CDR3 is TGTGCCAGCAGCCCAGGACAGGGGGCCTTTGGGGCCAACGTCCTGACTTTC.